The table lists the clone carrying this T cell receptor beta chain with a few counts. What it binds is unknown. The germline V gene encodes CDR1 LNHNV and CDR2 YYDKDF (reference sequence). The V end was cut by 1 base, the J end by 0 bases, with 7 bases between. The CDR3 is made up of 15 amino acids. TCRdb re-called the 5' RACE reads through MiXCR, storing one row per CDR3 protein. The table has 110,000 to 150,000 distinct CDR3 sequences, more than 13% seen once. This record belongs to a study of T-cell memory formation after mild COVID-19. About the study: For the most part, TCR clusters were specific to one donor.

Study-wide results and limits: Mainly CM and EM harbored the contracting CD4+ clones; mainly EMRA harbored the CD8+ ones.

This receptor was taken from an adult woman who had mild COVID-19 (a few samples of this study predate the infection). Cell type and time point are not known. Source material: PBMCs or a T cell subset sorted from them (not recorded which). The J gene is TRBJ2-1, the V gene TRBV15; tentatively, D is TRBD1 or TRBD2 (5 bases each). The CDR3 region has the DNA TGTGCCACCAGCAGAGCAGGGAGCTCCTACAATGAGCAGTTCTTC. Encoded protein: CATSRAGSSYNEQFF.